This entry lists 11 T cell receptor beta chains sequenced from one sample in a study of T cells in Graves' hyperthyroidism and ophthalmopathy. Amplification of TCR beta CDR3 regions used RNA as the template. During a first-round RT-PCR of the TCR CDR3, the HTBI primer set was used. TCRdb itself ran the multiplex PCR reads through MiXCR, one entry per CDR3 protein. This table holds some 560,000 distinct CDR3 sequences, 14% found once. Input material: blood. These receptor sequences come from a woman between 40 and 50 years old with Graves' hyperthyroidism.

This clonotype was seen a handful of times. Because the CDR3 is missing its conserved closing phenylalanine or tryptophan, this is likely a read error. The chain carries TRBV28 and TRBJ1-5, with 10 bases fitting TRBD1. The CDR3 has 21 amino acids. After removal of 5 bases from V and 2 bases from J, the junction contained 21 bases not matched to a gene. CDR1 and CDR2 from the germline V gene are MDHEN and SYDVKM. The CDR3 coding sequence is TGTGCCAGCAGTACCCTAACTTATGGGACAGGGGCCCCTAGTCGCAATCAGCCCCAGCATCTT. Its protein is CASSTLTYGTGAPSRNQPQHL.

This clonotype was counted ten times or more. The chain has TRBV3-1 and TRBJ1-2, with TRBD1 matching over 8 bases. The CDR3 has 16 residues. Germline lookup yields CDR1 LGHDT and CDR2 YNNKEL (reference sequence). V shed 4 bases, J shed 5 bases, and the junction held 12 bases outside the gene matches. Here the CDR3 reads CASSPSDRGRMYGYTF. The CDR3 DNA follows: TGTGCCAGCAGCCCCAGCGACAGGGGTAGGATGTATGGCTACACCTTC.

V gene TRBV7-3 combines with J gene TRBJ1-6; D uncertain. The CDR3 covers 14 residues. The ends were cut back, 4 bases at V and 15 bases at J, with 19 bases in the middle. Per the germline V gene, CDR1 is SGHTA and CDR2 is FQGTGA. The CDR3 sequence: CASSSPRGQLNLHF. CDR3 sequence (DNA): TGTGCCAGCAGCTCCCCCCGCGGGCAGTTGAACCTCCACTTT.

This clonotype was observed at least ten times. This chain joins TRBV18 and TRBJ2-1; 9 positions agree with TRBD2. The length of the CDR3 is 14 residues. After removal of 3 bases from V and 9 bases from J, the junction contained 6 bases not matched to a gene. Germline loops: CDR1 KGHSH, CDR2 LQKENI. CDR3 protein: CASSPRLAEGEQFF. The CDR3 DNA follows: TGTGCCAGCTCACCCCGACTAGCGGAGGGTGAGCAGTTCTTC.

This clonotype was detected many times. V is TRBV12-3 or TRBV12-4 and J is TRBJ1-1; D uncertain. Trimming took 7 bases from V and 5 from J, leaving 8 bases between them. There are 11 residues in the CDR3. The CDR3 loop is CASTLGTEAFF. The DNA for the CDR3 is TGTGCCAGCACCCTGGGGACTGAAGCTTTCTTT.

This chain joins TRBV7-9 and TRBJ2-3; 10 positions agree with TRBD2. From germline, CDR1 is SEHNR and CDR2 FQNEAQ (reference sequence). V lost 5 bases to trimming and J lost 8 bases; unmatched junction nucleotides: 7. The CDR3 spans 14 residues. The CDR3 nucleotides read TGTGCCAGCAGCCCCCAGCGGGAGGGGGTTACGCAGTATTTT. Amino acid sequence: CASSPQREGVTQYF.

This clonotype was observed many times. CDR3 nucleotides: TGTGCCAGCTCACCACCCATCTCCAGGGGGCTCGGCTATGGCTACACCTTC. Amino acid sequence: CASSPPISRGLGYGYTF. V and J are TRBV18 and TRBJ1-2, with 8 positions matching TRBD1. V lost 0 bases, J lost 4 bases, and 10 bases stayed unmatched. Germline-derived CDR1 and CDR2 are KGHSH and LQKENI. The length of the CDR3 is 17 residues.

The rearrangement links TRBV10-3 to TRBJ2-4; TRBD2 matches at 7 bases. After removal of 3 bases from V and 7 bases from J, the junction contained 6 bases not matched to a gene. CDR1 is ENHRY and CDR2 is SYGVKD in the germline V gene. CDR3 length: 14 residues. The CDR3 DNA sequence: TGTGCCATCAGTGACAGCGCGGGAGAGAACATTCAGTACTTC. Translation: CAISDSAGENIQYF.

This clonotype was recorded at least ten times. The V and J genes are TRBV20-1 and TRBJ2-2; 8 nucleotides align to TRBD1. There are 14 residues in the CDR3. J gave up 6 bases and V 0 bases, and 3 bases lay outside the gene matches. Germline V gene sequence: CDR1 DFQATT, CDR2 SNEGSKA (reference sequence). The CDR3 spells CSARDQQGAGELFF. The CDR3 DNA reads TGCAGTGCTAGAGATCAACAGGGGGCCGGGGAGCTGTTTTTT.

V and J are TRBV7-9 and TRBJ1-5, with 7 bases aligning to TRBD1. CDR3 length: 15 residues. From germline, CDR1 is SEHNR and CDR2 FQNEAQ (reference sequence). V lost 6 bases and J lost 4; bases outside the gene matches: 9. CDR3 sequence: CASSDSGTANQPQHF. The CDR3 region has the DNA TGTGCCAGCAGTGACTCCGGGACAGCAAATCAGCCCCAGCATTTT.

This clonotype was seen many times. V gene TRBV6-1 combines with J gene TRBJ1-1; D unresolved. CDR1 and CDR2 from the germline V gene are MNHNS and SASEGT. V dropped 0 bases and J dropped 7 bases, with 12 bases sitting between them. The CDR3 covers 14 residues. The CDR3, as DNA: TGTGCCAGCAGTGAAGCGAGAGGTAGCGGTGAAGCTTTCTTT. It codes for CASSEARGSGEAFF.